This T cell receptor (beta chain) was recovered during a study of cytomegalovirus exposure and HLA in healthy donors. PCR amplification relied on 60 Vbeta primers (plus 13 Jbeta primers). The data were produced by immunoSEQ multiplex PCR, yet TCRdb's version contains in-frame clones alone and is incomplete. This sample carries approximately 60,000 clones, with 4% to 5.5% going to the ten biggest clones. The V and J ends lost 4 bases and 10 bases, in that order; junction bases with no gene match: 4. CDR3 length: 13 residues. Germline V CDR1 and CDR2: LNHDA, SQIVND (reference sequence). The sequence came from a young man in good health and CMV-seropositive. The sequencing input was PBMCs. The rearrangement uses TRBV19 and TRBJ1-1; 12 bases are shared with TRBD1. CDR3 sequence reads: CASSTGQGARAFF. CDR3 nucleotides: TGTGCCAGTAGTACGGGACAGGGGGCCAGAGCTTTCTTT.